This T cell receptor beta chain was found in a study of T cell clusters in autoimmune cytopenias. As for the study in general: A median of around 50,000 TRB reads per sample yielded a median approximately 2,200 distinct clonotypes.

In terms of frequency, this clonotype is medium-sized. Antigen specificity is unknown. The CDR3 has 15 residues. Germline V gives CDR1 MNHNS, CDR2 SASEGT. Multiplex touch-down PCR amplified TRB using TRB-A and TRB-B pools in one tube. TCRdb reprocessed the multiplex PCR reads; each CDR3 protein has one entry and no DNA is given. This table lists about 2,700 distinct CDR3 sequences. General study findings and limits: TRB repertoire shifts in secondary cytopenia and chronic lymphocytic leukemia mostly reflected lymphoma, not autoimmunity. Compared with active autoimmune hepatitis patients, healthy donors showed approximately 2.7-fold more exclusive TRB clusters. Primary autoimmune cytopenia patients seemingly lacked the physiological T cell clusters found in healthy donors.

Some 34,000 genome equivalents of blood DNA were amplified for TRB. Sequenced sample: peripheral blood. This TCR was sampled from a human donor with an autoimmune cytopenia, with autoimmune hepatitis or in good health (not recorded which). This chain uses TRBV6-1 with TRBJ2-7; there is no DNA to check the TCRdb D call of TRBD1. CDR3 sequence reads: CASSISGTGAAEQYF.